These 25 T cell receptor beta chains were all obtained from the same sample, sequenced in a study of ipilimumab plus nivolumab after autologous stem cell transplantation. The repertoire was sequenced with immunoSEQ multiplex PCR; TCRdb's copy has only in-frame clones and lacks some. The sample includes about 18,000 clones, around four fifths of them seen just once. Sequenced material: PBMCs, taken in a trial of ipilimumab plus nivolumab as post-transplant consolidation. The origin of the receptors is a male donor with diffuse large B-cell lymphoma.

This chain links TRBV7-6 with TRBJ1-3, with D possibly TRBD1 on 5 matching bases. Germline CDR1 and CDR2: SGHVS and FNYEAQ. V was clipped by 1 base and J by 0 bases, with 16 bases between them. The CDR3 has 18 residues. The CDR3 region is CASSLDPGPKFSGNTIYF. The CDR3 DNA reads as TGTGCCAGCAGCTTAGATCCGGGGCCGAAATTCTCTGGAAACACCATATATTTT.

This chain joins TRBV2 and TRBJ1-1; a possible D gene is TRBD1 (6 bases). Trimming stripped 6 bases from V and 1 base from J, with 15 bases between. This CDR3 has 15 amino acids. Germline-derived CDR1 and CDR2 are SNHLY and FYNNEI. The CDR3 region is CASSLGGRSNTEAFF. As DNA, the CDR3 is TGTGCCAGCAGCCTAGGGGGACGTTCGAACACTGAAGCTTTCTTT.

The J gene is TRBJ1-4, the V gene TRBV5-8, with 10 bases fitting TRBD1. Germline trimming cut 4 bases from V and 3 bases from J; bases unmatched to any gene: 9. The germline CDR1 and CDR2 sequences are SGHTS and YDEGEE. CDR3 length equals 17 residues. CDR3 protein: CASSPADRGLPNEKLFF. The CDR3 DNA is TGTGCCAGCAGCCCCGCTGACAGGGGGCTCCCTAATGAAAAACTGTTTTTT.

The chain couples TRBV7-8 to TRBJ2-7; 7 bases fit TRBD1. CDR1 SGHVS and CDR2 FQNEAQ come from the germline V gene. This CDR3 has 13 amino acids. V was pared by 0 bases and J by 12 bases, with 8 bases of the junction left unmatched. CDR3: CASSLAQDRIAYF. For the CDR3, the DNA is TGTGCCAGCAGCTTAGCGCAGGACAGGATAGCGTACTTC.

The CDR3 nucleotides are TGTGCCTGGAGTAATAGTAGAGGGTCGGGACAGGGCTCCTACGAGCAGTACTTC. Amino acid sequence: CAWSNSRGSGQGSYEQYF. The rearrangement links TRBV30 to TRBJ2-7, with 9 nucleotides matching TRBD1. The V and J ends lost 2 bases and 0 bases, in that order; junction bases with no gene match: 14. CDR1 and CDR2 from the germline V gene are GTSNPN and SVGIG (reference sequence). CDR3 length equals 18 residues.

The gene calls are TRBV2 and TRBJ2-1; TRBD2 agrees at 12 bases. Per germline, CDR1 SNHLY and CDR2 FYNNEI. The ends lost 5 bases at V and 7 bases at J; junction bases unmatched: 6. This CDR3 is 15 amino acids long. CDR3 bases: TGTGCCAGCAGTAACGGACTAGCGGGGATAAATGAGCAGTTCTTC. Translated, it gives CASSNGLAGINEQFF.

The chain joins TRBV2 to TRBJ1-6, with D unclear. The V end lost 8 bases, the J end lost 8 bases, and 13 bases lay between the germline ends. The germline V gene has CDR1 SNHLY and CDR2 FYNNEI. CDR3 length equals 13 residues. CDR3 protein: CASQDALYSPLHF. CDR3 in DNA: TGTGCCAGCCAAGATGCCCTTTATTCACCCCTCCACTTT.

The CDR3 reads CASSQVGGDEKLFF. The CDR3 DNA reads as TGCGCCAGCAGCCAAGTGGGCGGGGATGAAAAACTGTTTTTT. The chain is built from TRBV4-1 and TRBJ1-4; D is unclear. Germline lookup yields CDR1 MGHRA and CDR2 YSYEKL. The V end was cut by 1 base, the J end by 6 bases, with 9 bases between. The CDR3 covers 14 residues.

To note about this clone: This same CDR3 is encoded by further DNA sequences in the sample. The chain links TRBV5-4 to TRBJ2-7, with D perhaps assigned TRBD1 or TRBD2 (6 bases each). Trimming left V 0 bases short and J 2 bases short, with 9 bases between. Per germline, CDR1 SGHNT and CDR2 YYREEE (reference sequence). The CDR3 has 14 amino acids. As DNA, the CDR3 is TGTGCCAGCAGCTTGGGGGGGGACACCTACGAGCAGTACTTC. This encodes CASSLGGDTYEQYF.

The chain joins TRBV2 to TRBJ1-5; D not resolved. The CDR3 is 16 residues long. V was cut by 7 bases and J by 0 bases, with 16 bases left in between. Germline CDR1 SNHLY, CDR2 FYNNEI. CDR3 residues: CASKVNRQNSNQPQHF. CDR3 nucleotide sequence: TGTGCCAGCAAAGTAAATAGGCAGAATAGCAATCAGCCCCAGCATTTT.

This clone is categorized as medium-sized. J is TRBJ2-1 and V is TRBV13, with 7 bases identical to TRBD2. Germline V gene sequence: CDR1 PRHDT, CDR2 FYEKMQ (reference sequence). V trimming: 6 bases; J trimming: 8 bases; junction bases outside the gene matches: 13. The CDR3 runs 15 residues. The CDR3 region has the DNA TGTGCCAGCAGTTCCGGGACTACCGCTAGGTATGAGCAGTTCTTC. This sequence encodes CASSSGTTARYEQFF. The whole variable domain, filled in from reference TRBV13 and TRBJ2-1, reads AAGVIQSPRHLIKEKRETATLKCYPIPRHDTVYWYQQGPGQDPQFLISFYEKMQSDKGSIPDRFSAQQFSDYHSELNMSSLELGDSALYFCASSSGTTARYEQFFGPGTRLTVL.

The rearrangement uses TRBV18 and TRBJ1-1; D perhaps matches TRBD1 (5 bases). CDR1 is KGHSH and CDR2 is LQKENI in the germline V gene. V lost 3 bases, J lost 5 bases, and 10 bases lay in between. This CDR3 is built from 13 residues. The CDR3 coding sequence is TGTGCCAGCTCACCGGGCAGGGTTACTGAAGCTTTCTTT. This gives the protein CASSPGRVTEAFF.

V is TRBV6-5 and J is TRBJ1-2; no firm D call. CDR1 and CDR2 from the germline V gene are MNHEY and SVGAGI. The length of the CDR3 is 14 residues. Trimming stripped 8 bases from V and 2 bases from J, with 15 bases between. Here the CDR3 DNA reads TGTGCCAGCGGACGTACGGGCCCGAACTATGGCTACACCTTC. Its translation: CASGRTGPNYGYTF.

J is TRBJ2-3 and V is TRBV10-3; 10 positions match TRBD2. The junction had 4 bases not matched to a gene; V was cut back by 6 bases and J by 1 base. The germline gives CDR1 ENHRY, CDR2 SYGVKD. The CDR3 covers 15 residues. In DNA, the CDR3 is TGTGCCATCAGATCCGGGACTAGCGGCACAGATACGCAGTATTTT. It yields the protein CAIRSGTSGTDTQYF.

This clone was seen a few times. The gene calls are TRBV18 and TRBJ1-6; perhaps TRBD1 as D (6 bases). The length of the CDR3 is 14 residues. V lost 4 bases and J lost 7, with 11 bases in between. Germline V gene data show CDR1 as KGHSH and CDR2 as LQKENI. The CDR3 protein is CASSRDRKNSPLHF. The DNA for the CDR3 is TGTGCCAGCTCACGCGACAGGAAAAATTCACCCCTCCACTTT.

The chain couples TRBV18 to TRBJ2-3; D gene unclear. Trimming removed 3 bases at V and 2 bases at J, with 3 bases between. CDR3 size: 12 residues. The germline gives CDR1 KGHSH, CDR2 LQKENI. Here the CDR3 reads CASSPDTDTQYF. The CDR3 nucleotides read TGTGCCAGCTCACCTGACACAGATACGCAGTATTTT.

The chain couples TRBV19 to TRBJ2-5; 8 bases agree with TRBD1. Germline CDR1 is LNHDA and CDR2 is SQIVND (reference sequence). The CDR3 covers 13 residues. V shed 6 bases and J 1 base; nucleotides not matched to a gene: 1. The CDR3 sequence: CASRDRVQETQYF. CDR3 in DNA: TGTGCCAGTAGGGACAGGGTCCAAGAGACCCAGTACTTC.

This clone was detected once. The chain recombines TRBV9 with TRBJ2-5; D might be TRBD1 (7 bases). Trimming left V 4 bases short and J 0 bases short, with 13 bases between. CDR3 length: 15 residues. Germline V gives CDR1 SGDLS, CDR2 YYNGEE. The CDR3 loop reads CASSRRDSDQETQYF. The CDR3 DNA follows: TGTGCCAGCAGCCGGAGGGACAGCGACCAAGAGACCCAGTACTTC.

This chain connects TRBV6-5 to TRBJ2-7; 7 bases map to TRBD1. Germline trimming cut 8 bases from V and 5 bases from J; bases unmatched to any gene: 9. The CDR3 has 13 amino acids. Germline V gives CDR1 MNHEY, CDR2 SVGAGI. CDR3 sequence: CASRLSGQNEQYF. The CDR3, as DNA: TGTGCCAGCCGACTATCGGGACAGAACGAGCAGTACTTC.

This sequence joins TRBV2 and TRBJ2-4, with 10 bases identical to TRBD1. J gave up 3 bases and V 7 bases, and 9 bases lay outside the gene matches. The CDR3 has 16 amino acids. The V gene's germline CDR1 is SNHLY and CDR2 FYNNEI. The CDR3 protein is CASTSADRGRKNIQYF. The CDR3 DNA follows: TGTGCCAGCACTTCAGCAGACAGGGGGCGCAAAAACATTCAGTACTTC.

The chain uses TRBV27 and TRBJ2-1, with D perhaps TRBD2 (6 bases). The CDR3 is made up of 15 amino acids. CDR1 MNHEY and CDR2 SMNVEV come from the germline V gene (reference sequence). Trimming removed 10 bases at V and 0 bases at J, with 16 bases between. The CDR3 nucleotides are TGTGCCACCAACACCCGGGGGAGCTCCTACAATGAGCAGTTCTTC. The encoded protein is CATNTRGSSYNEQFF.

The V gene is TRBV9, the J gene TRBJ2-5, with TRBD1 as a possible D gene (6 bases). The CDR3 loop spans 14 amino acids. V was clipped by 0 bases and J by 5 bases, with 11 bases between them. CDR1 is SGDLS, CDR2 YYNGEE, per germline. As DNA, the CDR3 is TGTGCCAGCAGCGTAGAGACAGGCGCCGAGACCCAGTACTTC. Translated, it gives CASSVETGAETQYF.

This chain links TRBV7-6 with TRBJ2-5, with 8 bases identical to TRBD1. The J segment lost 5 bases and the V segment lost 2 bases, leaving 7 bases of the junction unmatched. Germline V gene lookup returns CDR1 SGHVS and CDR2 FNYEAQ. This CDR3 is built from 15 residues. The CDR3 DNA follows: TGTGCCAGCAGCTTACCAGGGGGCGCGGGGGAGACCCAGTACTTC. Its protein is CASSLPGGAGETQYF.

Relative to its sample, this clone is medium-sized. CDR3 loop: CASSDTGTHGADTQYF. DNA of the CDR3: TGTGCCAGCAGCGATACCGGGACCCATGGGGCAGATACGCAGTATTTT. J is TRBJ2-3 and V is TRBV11-2; D is perhaps TRBD1 or TRBD2 (5 bases each). The V end lost 5 bases, the J end lost 4 bases, and 19 bases lay between the germline ends. This CDR3 has 16 amino acids. The germline V gene encodes CDR1 SGHAT and CDR2 FQNNGV.

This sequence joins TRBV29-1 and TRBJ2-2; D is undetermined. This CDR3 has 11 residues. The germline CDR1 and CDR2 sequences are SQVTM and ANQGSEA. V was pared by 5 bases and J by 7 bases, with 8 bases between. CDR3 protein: CSVRVRGELFF. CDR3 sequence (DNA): TGCAGCGTTCGAGTTCGCGGGGAGCTGTTTTTT.